One T cell receptor (beta chain) is described in this entry. The sample is drawn from a study of blood T cell repertoires in COVID-19. For the study at large: Spain, Italy and the United States supplied samples that represented acute and convalescent COVID-19. T cells, B-cell-depleted T cells, or PBMCs provided the cDNA or gDNA that served as material.

Trimming removed 0 bases from V and 1 base from J; junction bases left unmatched: 4. Germline CDR1 and CDR2: SGDLS and YYNGEE. The CDR3 sequence is 15 residues long. Per the original data handling: From reference gene primer amplification, estimates of nucleated cell counts were derived. Method: immunoSEQ multiplex PCR; TCRdb's copy keeps in-frame clones and lacks some. V and J calls and clone size are as listed in that table; D and trimming were resolved from the DNA. The data contain 88,000 or so clones, about 84% of them singletons. The chain recombines TRBV9 with TRBJ2-7, with TRBD2 matching 7 bases. The sequence was obtained from a man between 60 and 75 years old with acute or convalescent COVID-19. The sample was peripheral blood. CDR3 nucleotide sequence: TGTGCCAGCAGCGTAGTGCCTAGCGGATCCTACGAGCAGTACTTC. It encodes CASSVVPSGSYEQYF.